What follows describes a single T cell receptor (beta chain). The sample holds a few counts of this clonotype. Its antigen is currently not known. No base quality information exists; no much larger clone differs at one position. There are 15 amino acids in the CDR3, from cysteine to phenylalanine inclusive. This entry keeps only the CDR3 DNA: 45 bases, framed from base 1. CDR1 and CDR2 were assigned from the germline V gene as SGHRS and YFSETQ. Clipping removes 0 bases from V and 4 bases from J, with 5 as the unmatched junction base count. Library construction relied on 5' RACE. TCRdb names Illumina HiSeq 2500 as the instrument used. A second roughly 7 to 11 cycle PCR used a sample-barcoded 5' primer and a J-beta primer mix. A unique molecular identifier was introduced onto each TCR beta cDNA molecule by a template-switch 5' adaptor carrying 12 random nucleotides. Each sample yielded at least 3 million CDR3-containing paired-end reads. First-strand cDNA was synthesized from all RNA with the Mint cDNA synthesis kit, primed by a TRBC-specific oligonucleotide. After uracil-DNA glycosylase treatment, a first 18-cycle PCR used universal primers M1SS and BC2_uni_R on all cDNA. In the authors' own workflow: For normalization, 1 million high-quality reads, each with a distinct molecular identifier, were randomly selected from each sample. Reads with shared molecular identifiers were discarded instead of being binned into consensus sequences. MiTCR, run with a Q25 quality threshold and the strictest error-elimination algorithm, handled CDR3 identification, clonotype clustering and error correction. A nonparametric unseen species model with Euler transformation was used to estimate lower-bound total TCR beta diversity. TCRdb itself trimmed the public reads at Q25 with fastp, ran MiXCR and retained productive beta chains. Rows with one shared CDR3 protein collapse into an entry with the most common genes and DNA. The V and J calls and clone size come from TCRdb's table, not from the authors' own analysis. The sample contains some 1.7 million distinct CDR3 sequences, approximately 30% of them found a single time. Clones ranked in the top ten supply roughly 8% of the sample.

The roughly 38 donors, aged about 6 to 95 years, were systemically healthy Caucasian individuals from Russia. Around 10 milliliters of peripheral blood were collected from each donor into EDTA-treated Vacutainer tubes. Ficoll-Paque density-gradient centrifugation was used to isolate PBMCs, with at least 6 million per sample. Total RNA, at least 5.5 micrograms per sample, was extracted from PBMCs with Trizol reagent. For every donor, flow cytometry on a PBMC aliquot measured the percentage of naive CD45RAhigh/CD27high T cells. The record originates from a study of blood T cells in healthy people across ages (dated by TCRdb to about 2015). Regarding the research as a whole: In model experiments, template switching captured roughly one uniquely barcoded TCR beta cDNA molecule for every two T cells. Using deep sequencing normalized with unique cDNA molecular identifiers, the study measured how TCR beta repertoire diversity changes with age. Four age groups were formed from the donors: young (average approximately 15 years), middle-aged (around 40), aged (roughly 59) and long-lived (82). To avoid experimental bias, donors of different ages were distributed randomly across sequencing lanes. Using the same blood draw, the study looked at two additional independent replicas of 1 million unique cDNA reads for two donors, one aged 18 to 30 and the other aged 80 or older. The full study reports these points: As age increased, observed TCR beta diversity per million T cells dropped in a roughly linear way, and a significant reduction was already evident by age about 40. Estimates of total diversity based on one million sequenced T cells were considered lower bounds and underestimates. Compared with the aged group, more naive CD4+ T cells, fewer expanded clones and increased TCR diversity were shown by the long-lived group, suggesting age selection. Because donor CMV infection status was unknown, age-related changes in expanded clonotypes were potentially confounded. Since profiling was done on bulk unsorted PBMCs, naive and antigen-experienced compartments could not be conclusively compared. A strong correlation was found between observed TCR beta diversity and the percentage of naive T cells measured by flow cytometry.

The sequence joins TRBV5-1 to TRBJ1-2, and 8 bases in between align with TRBD1. The source is a young woman in good health. Sequenced material: blood. The nucleotide sequence is given as TGCGCCAGCAGCTTGGTCGGACAGGGAAGCTATGGCTACACCTTC. Translated, it reads CASSLVGQGSYGYTF. Joined to the reference TRBV5-1 and TRBJ1-2 proteins, this CDR3 gives the full variable domain: KAGVTQTPRYLIKTRGQQVTLSCSPISGHRSVSWYQQTPGQGLQFLFEYFSETQRNKGNFPGRFSGRQFSNSRSEMNVSTLELGDSALYLCASSLVGQGSYGYTFGSGTRLTVV.